A single sample gave rise to the 32 T cell receptor beta chains below, sequenced in a study of lymphopenia after photon versus proton radiotherapy. The repertoire was sequenced with immunoSEQ multiplex PCR; TCRdb's copy has only in-frame clones and lacks some. Of about 30,000 clones listed, 90% are singletons. Specimen: peripheral blood, collected from a patient treated with photon-based radiotherapy. Receptors originate from a woman aged 45-65 years with pancreatic cancer.

The genes are TRBV5-1 and TRBJ2-1; 10 nucleotides align to TRBD2. This CDR3 comprises 15 residues. CDR1 SGHRS and CDR2 YFSETQ come from the germline V gene. J was trimmed by 6 bases and V by 0 bases; bases with no gene match: 3. The chain's CDR3 is CASSLVLAGANEQFF. The CDR3 DNA reads as TGCGCCAGCAGCTTGGTCCTAGCGGGGGCCAATGAGCAGTTCTTC.

The J gene is TRBJ1-4, the V gene TRBV28; D gene uncertain. CDR1 MDHEN and CDR2 SYDVKM come from the germline V gene. There are 14 residues in the CDR3. V lost 3 bases, J lost 4 bases, and 9 bases lay in between. The CDR3 coding sequence is TGTGCCAGCAGTTTGTCAGAGAGTAATGAAAAACTGTTTTTT. The encoded protein is CASSLSESNEKLFF.

The chain employs TRBV7-2 and TRBJ1-1; D not resolved. The CDR3 length is 16 residues. The germline V gene has CDR1 SGHTA and CDR2 FQGNSA. V gave up 5 bases and J gave up 1 base, with 17 bases separating them. CDR3 DNA: TGTGCCAGCAGCCCAAGCGTTCAGGCGGGGAACACTGAAGCTTTCTTT. This sequence encodes CASSPSVQAGNTEAFF.

This chain uses TRBV19 with TRBJ1-5; D gene uncertain. CDR3 length: 15 amino acids. Looked up from germline, CDR1 is LNHDA and CDR2 is SQIVND (reference sequence). The V and J ends lost 6 bases and 3 bases respectively, with 15 bases between them. CDR3 bases: TGTGCCAGTAGGGCCCGGGTAGGAACCAATCAGCCCCAGCATTTT. This sequence encodes CASRARVGTNQPQHF.

V usage is TRBV2 and J usage is TRBJ2-7; 7 nucleotides agree with TRBD1. The CDR3 spans 14 residues. The V segment lost 7 bases and the J segment 6 bases; nucleotides outside the gene matches: 12. Germline CDR1 SNHLY, CDR2 FYNNEI. The CDR3 DNA reads TGTGCCAGCAAAGGCGCCCCGACAGGGTTCGAGCAGTACTTC. This gives the protein CASKGAPTGFEQYF. Supplemented by reference TRBV2 and TRBJ2-7, the full variable domain reads EPEVTQTPSHQVTQMGQEVILRCVPISNHLYFYWYRQILGQKVEFLVSFYNNEISEKSEIFDDQFSVERPDGSNFTLKIRSTKLEDSAMYFCASKGAPTGFEQYFGPGTRLTVT.

V is TRBV6-1 and J is TRBJ2-5; D assignment may be TRBD1 or TRBD2 (5 bases each). In germline, CDR1 is MNHNS, CDR2 SASEGT. CDR3 length equals 16 residues. V was cut by 0 bases and J by 1 base, with 12 bases left in between. Written as DNA, the CDR3 is TGTGCCAGCAGTGAAGCGCTTGCTGGGGGCCAAGAGACCCAGTACTTC. It specifies CASSEALAGGQETQYF.

The rearrangement uses TRBV19 and TRBJ2-7, with 12 bases fitting TRBD1. The trim removed 6 bases at V and 4 bases at J, leaving 4 bases unmatched. Per the germline V gene, CDR1 is LNHDA and CDR2 is SQIVND (reference sequence). The CDR3 loop spans 14 amino acids. As DNA, the CDR3 is TGTGCCAGTAGGCCGGGACAGGGGGCTTACGAGCAGTACTTC. Protein product: CASRPGQGAYEQYF.

The chain recombines TRBV27 with TRBJ2-7; D is tentatively TRBD1 or TRBD2 (6 bases each). The ends were cut back, 3 bases at V and 3 bases at J, with 15 bases in the middle. The CDR3 loop spans 15 amino acids. From germline, CDR1 is MNHEY and CDR2 SMNVEV (reference sequence). CDR3: CASSFGGDMGYEQYF. CDR3 DNA sequence: TGTGCCAGCAGTTTTGGCGGGGACATGGGCTACGAGCAGTACTTC.

This sequence joins TRBV25-1 and TRBJ2-7; 11 nucleotides align to TRBD2. Looked up from germline, CDR1 is MGHDK and CDR2 is SYGVNS. The length of the CDR3 is 17 residues. With 3 bases clipped from V and 3 bases from J, the junction kept 10 bases outside the gene matches. CDR3 in DNA: TGTGCCAGCAGTGACCTCCTAGGGACTAGCGGTAACTACGAGCAGTACTTC. This gives the protein CASSDLLGTSGNYEQYF.

The gene calls are TRBV6-6 and TRBJ1-1; D perhaps matches TRBD1 (6 bases). Germline values: CDR1 MNHNY, CDR2 SVGAGI (reference sequence). Trimming stripped 5 bases from V and 6 bases from J, with 22 bases between. The CDR3 is 16 amino acids. The CDR3 nucleotides read TGTGCCAGCAGTCCTAGCCAGGGGCGAGGTTTAGCTGAAGCTTTCTTT. It specifies CASSPSQGRGLAEAFF.

This clone was seen only a few times. The J gene is TRBJ1-3, the V gene TRBV10-3; 9 bases align to TRBD1. The CDR3 loop spans 17 amino acids. The V segment lost 6 bases and the J segment 0 bases; nucleotides outside the gene matches: 9. Per the germline V gene, CDR1 is ENHRY and CDR2 is SYGVKD. The CDR3 region has the DNA TGTGCCATCAGCGCCGGGACAGGGTCTAGCTCTGGAAACACCATATATTTT. Translating it yields CAISAGTGSSSGNTIYF.

DNA for the CDR3: TGTGCCAGCAGCACAAGGGACTCATCTACGAAGCAGTACTTC. Protein sequence: CASSTRDSSTKQYF. The V and J genes are TRBV28 and TRBJ2-7; the D gene is possibly TRBD2 (6 bases). Germline values: CDR1 MDHEN, CDR2 SYDVKM. V gave up 6 bases and J gave up 8 bases, with 20 bases separating them. The CDR3 has 14 amino acids.

The rearrangement joins TRBV6-5 to TRBJ1-5; no firm D call. The V gene lost 6 bases and the J gene lost 6 bases, with 18 bases spanning the gap. The CDR3 contains 15 residues. From germline, CDR1 is MNHEY and CDR2 SVGAGI. This CDR3 reads CASSIGPAVSQPQHF. Here the CDR3 DNA reads TGTGCCAGCAGCATAGGGCCCGCGGTGAGTCAGCCCCAGCATTTT.

CDR3 bases: TGCGCCAGCAGCCAAACTTCTCTGAGTGGAGGCCTCGAGCAGTACTTC. It specifies CASSQTSLSGGLEQYF. The rearrangement links TRBV4-1 to TRBJ2-7, with a tentative D call TRBD2 (5 bases). The V gene's germline CDR1 is MGHRA and CDR2 YSYEKL. Trimming pared 2 bases from V and 6 bases from J, leaving 20 bases between. The CDR3 contains 16 residues.

V gene TRBV27 combines with J gene TRBJ1-5, with TRBD1 matching 8 bases. The length of the CDR3 is 15 residues. V lost 5 bases, J lost 0 bases, and 3 bases stayed unmatched. The germline CDR1 and CDR2 sequences are MNHEY and SMNVEV (reference sequence). This CDR3 reads CASSPGQGSNQPQHF. The CDR3 nucleotides read TGTGCCAGCAGTCCCGGACAGGGTAGCAATCAGCCCCAGCATTTT.

This clone was seen more than once but under ten times. This sequence joins TRBV5-1 and TRBJ2-7; possibly TRBD1 for D (6 bases). The germline CDR1 and CDR2 sequences are SGHRS and YFSETQ. CDR3 length: 14 amino acids. Trimming cost V 4 bases and J 0 bases, with 11 bases left between them. Here the CDR3 reads CASSMDSVSYEQYF. The CDR3 DNA is TGCGCCAGCAGCATGGACAGCGTCTCCTACGAGCAGTACTTC. The whole variable domain, remainder taken from reference TRBV5-1 and TRBJ2-7, is KAGVTQTPRYLIKTRGQQVTLSCSPISGHRSVSWYQQTPGQGLQFLFEYFSETQRNKGNFPGRFSGRQFSNSRSEMNVSTLELGDSALYLCASSMDSVSYEQYFGPGTRLTVT.

The chain has TRBV2 and TRBJ2-7; D is possibly TRBD1 or TRBD2 (6 bases each). V shed 8 bases and J shed 7 bases, with 21 bases lying between them. Germline CDR1 reads SNHLY; CDR2 reads FYNNEI. The CDR3 loop spans 14 amino acids. CDR3 region: CASREQGGIGEQYF. The CDR3 DNA reads TGTGCCAGCCGCGAACAGGGAGGAATTGGGGAGCAGTACTTC.

The V and J genes are TRBV7-2 and TRBJ2-5; tentative D call: TRBD2 (5 bases). CDR1 is SGHTA, CDR2 FQGNSA, per germline. Trimming took 1 base from V and 1 from J, leaving 7 bases between them. The CDR3 length is 14 residues. In DNA, the CDR3 is TGTGCCAGCAGCTTAGAGAGGGCCCAAGAGACCCAGTACTTC. Amino acid sequence: CASSLERAQETQYF.

The CDR3 region has the DNA TGTGCCAGCAGTTTGGAGAGGACACTATACAATGAGCAGTTCTTC. Its protein product is CASSLERTLYNEQFF. J is TRBJ2-1 and V is TRBV28; D possibly corresponds to TRBD1 (5 bases). Germline CDR1 reads MDHEN; CDR2 reads SYDVKM. The CDR3 is made up of 15 amino acids. V was pared by 3 bases and J by 4 bases, with 13 bases between.

The rearrangement joins TRBV6-6 to TRBJ2-3; D call uncertain. Between the trimmed V and J ends, which lost 6 bases and 6 bases, there was a span of 19 bases. CDR3 size: 15 residues. Germline V gene lookup returns CDR1 MNHNY and CDR2 SVGAGI (reference sequence). Here the CDR3 reads CASSRDRVLADTQYF. The CDR3 DNA sequence: TGTGCCAGCAGCCGCGACCGTGTCCTGGCGGATACGCAGTATTTT.

The chain couples TRBV18 to TRBJ1-3, with unresolved D. V was pared by 8 bases and J by 4 bases, with 12 bases between. The CDR3 has 13 amino acids. Germline CDR1 and CDR2: KGHSH and LQKENI. The DNA for the CDR3 is TGTGCCAGCGCTCCAGCGAGAGGAAACACCATATATTTT. This encodes CASAPARGNTIYF. Drawing the rest from reference TRBV18 and TRBJ1-3, the complete variable domain is NAGVMQNPRHLVRRRGQEARLRCSPMKGHSHVYWYRQLPEEGLKFMVYLQKENIIDESGMPKERFSAEFPKEGPSILRIQQVVRGDSAAYFCASAPARGNTIYFGEGSWLTVV.

This sequence joins TRBV27 and TRBJ2-1, with unresolved D. Germline lookup yields CDR1 MNHEY and CDR2 SMNVEV (reference sequence). The CDR3 sequence is 13 residues long. V gave up 6 bases and J gave up 10 bases, with 16 bases separating them. CDR3: CASRPSPSKEQFF. CDR3 DNA: TGTGCCAGCAGACCGTCCCCTTCAAAAGAGCAGTTCTTC.

J is TRBJ2-5 and V is TRBV6-5; TRBD1 matches at 7 bases. This CDR3 has 15 residues. Looked up from germline, CDR1 is MNHEY and CDR2 is SVGAGI. V dropped 2 bases and J dropped 4; count of bases not matched to a gene: 7. The CDR3 reads CASSYATGAGETQYF. CDR3 sequence (DNA): TGTGCCAGCAGTTACGCCACAGGGGCGGGAGAGACCCAGTACTTC.

The rearrangement uses TRBV5-1 and TRBJ2-2; D may be TRBD1 or TRBD2 (6 bases each). Germline V gene lookup returns CDR1 SGHRS and CDR2 YFSETQ. Between the trimmed V and J ends, which lost 4 bases and 0 bases, there was a span of 10 bases. There are 15 residues in the CDR3. This CDR3 is CASSGGTSNTGELFF. Here the CDR3 DNA reads TGCGCCAGCAGCGGAGGGACATCGAACACCGGGGAGCTGTTTTTT.

The genes are TRBV28 and TRBJ2-5; 9 bases are shared with TRBD1. Germline CDR1 is MDHEN and CDR2 is SYDVKM. Losses at the gene ends were 5 bases for V and 5 bases for J; bases not matched to a gene: 9. The CDR3 is 15 residues long. In nucleotides, the CDR3 is TGTGCCAGCAGTACAAACGACAGGGGGGGCGAGACCCAGTACTTC. Translating it yields CASSTNDRGGETQYF. Using reference TRBV28 and TRBJ2-5 for the parts outside the CDR3, the full variable domain is DVKVTQSSRYLVKRTGEKVFLECVQDMDHENMFWYRQDPGLGLRLIYFSYDVKMKEKGDIPEGYSVSREKKERFSLILESASTNQTSMYLCASSTNDRGGETQYFGPGTRLLVL.

The V and J genes are TRBV21-1 and TRBJ2-7; TRBD1 reflects the table's D call only, with no check against the DNA. TRBV21-1 is described as a pseudogene. This CDR3 comprises 14 residues. CDR3 sequence (DNA): TGTGCCAGCAGCAAAGGTGGCAACTCCTACGAGCAGTACTTC. Its translation: CASSKGGNSYEQYF.

The J gene is TRBJ2-1, the V gene TRBV27; TRBD2 aligns across 7 bases. The V and J ends lost 7 bases and 6 bases, in that order; junction bases with no gene match: 9. Per the germline V gene, CDR1 is MNHEY and CDR2 is SMNVEV (reference sequence). The CDR3 has 14 amino acids. The CDR3 is CASTPGGSRNEQFF. DNA for the CDR3: TGTGCCAGCACCCCCGGGGGGTCACGCAATGAGCAGTTCTTC.

V usage is TRBV9 and J usage is TRBJ1-2; D gene unclear. Germline loops: CDR1 SGDLS, CDR2 YYNGEE. The CDR3 length is 14 residues. V was pared by 0 bases and J by 3 bases, with 9 bases between. DNA of the CDR3: TGTGCCAGCAGCGTAGGGGCAGACCACTATGGCTACACCTTC. Its protein product is CASSVGADHYGYTF.

The V and J genes are TRBV7-9 and TRBJ2-7, with D perhaps matching TRBD2 (6 bases). The germline V gene encodes CDR1 SEHNR and CDR2 FQNEAQ (reference sequence). The V end was cut by 4 bases, the J end by 3 bases, with 7 bases between. The CDR3 extends over 12 amino acids. CDR3 nucleotides: TGTGCCAGCAGCTCGCGGGACTACGAGCAGTACTTC. The encoded protein is CASSSRDYEQYF.

The V and J genes are TRBV5-5 and TRBJ2-3; D remains unclear. Germline CDR1 and CDR2: SGHKS and YYEKEE (reference sequence). Trimming removed 0 bases at V and 6 bases at J, with 11 bases between. The CDR3 contains 14 residues. In DNA, the CDR3 is TGTGCCAGCAGCTTGGGACCTCTATCGGATACGCAGTATTTT. Its translation is CASSLGPLSDTQYF. Complete variable domain (other parts from reference TRBV5-5 and TRBJ2-3): DAGVTQSPTHLIKTRGQQVTLRCSPISGHKSVSWYQQVLGQGPQFIFQYYEKEERGRGNFPDRFSARQFPNYSSELNVNALLLGDSALYLCASSLGPLSDTQYFGPGTRLTVL.

This clone was observed a single time. V usage is TRBV13 and J usage is TRBJ2-1; D is perhaps TRBD1 or TRBD2 (5 bases each). V dropped 3 bases and J dropped 6 bases, with 12 bases sitting between them. Germline CDR1 is PRHDT and CDR2 is FYEKMQ (reference sequence). This CDR3 region has 14 residues. The CDR3 nucleotides read TGTGCCAGCAGCTTCACTACTAGGGGCAATGAGCAGTTCTTC. This gives the protein CASSFTTRGNEQFF.

The gene calls are TRBV25-1 and TRBJ2-6; TRBD1 aligns across 8 bases. V shed 1 base, J shed 0 bases, and the junction held 5 bases outside the gene matches. This CDR3 is 18 amino acids long. Germline CDR1 is MGHDK and CDR2 is SYGVNS. CDR3 loop: CASSEFPGGGSGANVLTF. CDR3 nucleotide sequence: TGTGCCAGCAGTGAATTTCCAGGGGGCGGCTCTGGGGCCAACGTCCTGACTTTC.